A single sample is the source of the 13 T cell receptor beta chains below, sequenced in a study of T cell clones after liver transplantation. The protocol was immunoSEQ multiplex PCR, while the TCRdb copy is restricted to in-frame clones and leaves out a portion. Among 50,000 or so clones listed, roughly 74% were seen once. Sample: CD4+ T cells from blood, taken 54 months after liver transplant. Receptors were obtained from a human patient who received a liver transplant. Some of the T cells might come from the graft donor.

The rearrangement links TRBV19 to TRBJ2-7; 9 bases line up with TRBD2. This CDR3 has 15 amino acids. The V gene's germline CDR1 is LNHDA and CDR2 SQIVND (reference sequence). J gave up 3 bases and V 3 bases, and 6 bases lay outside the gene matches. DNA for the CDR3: TGTGCCAGTAGTATCTTTTTAGCGGGAGACTACGAGCAGTACTTC. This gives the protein CASSIFLAGDYEQYF. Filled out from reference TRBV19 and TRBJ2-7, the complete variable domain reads DGGITQSPKYLFRKEGQNVTLSCEQNLNHDAMYWYRQDPGQGLRLIYYSQIVNDFQKGDIAEGYSVSREKKESFPLTVTSAQKNPTAFYLCASSIFLAGDYEQYFGPGTRLTVT.

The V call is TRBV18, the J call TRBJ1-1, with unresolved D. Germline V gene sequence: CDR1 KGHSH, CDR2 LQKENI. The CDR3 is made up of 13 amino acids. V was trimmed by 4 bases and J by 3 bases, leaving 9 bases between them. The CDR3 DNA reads TGTGCCAGCTCACAAGGCGTCGACACTGAAGCTTTCTTT. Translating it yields CASSQGVDTEAFF.

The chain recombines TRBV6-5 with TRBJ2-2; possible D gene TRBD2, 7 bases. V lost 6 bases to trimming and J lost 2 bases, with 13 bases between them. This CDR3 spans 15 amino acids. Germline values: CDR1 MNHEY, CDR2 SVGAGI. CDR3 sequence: CASRHGGPNTGELFF. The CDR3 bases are TGTGCCAGCAGACACGGGGGGCCCAACACCGGGGAGCTGTTTTTT.

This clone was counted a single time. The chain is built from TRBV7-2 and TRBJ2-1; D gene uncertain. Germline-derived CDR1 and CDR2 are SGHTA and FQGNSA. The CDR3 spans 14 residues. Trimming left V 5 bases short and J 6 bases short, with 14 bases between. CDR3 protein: CASSPRSASNEQFF. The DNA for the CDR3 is TGTGCCAGCAGCCCCCGAAGTGCGAGCAATGAGCAGTTCTTC.

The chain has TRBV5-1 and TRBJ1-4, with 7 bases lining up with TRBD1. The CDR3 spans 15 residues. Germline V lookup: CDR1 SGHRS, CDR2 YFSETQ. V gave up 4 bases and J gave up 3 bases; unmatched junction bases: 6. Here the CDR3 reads CASSGEGASNEKLFF. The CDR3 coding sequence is TGCGCCAGCAGCGGTGAGGGGGCGTCTAATGAAAAACTGTTTTTT.

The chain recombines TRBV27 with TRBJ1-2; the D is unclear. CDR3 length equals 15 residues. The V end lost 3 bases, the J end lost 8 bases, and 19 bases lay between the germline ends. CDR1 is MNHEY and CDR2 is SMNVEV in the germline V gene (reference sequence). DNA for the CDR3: TGTGCCAGCAGTTTTTTATCAGCTCTTCAGACCGGCTACACCTTC. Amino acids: CASSFLSALQTGYTF.

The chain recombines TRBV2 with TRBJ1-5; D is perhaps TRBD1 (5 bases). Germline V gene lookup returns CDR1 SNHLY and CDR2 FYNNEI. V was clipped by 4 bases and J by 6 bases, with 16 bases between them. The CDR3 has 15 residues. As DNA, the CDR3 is TGTGCCAGCAGTGGGCAGGGTTTACGGAGTCAGCCCCAGCATTTT. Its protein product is CASSGQGLRSQPQHF.

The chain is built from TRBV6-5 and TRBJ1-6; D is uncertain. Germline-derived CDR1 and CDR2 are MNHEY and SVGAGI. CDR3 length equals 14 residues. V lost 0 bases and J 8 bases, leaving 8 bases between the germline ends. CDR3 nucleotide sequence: TGTGCCAGCAGTTACTCGTATCAGGATTCACCCCTCCACTTT. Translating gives CASSYSYQDSPLHF.

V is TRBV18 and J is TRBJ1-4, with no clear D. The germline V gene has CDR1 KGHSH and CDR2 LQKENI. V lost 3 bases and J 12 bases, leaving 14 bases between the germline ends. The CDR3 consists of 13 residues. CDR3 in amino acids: CASSPSDERELFF. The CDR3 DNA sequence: TGTGCCAGCTCACCCTCGGACGAACGGGAACTGTTTTTT.

This CDR3 is CASSYRGGKLFF. CDR3 coding DNA: TGTGCCAGCAGTTACAGGGGAGGAAAACTGTTTTTT. The chain employs TRBV2 and TRBJ1-4; TRBD1 matches 7 bases. With V trimmed by 5 bases and J by 10 bases, 4 bases remained unmatched. The CDR3 contains 12 residues. Germline V lookup: CDR1 SNHLY, CDR2 FYNNEI. Full variable domain (outside the CDR3, taken from reference TRBV2 and TRBJ1-4): EPEVTQTPSHQVTQMGQEVILRCVPISNHLYFYWYRQILGQKVEFLVSFYNNEISEKSEIFDDQFSVERPDGSNFTLKIRSTKLEDSAMYFCASSYRGGKLFFGSGTQLSVL.

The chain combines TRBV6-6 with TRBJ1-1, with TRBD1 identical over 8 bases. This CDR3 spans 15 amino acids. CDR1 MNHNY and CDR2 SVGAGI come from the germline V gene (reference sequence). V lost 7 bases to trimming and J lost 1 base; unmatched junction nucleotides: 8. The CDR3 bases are TGTGCCAGCACCCCCGGGGACAGGAAGAACACTGAAGCTTTCTTT. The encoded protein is CASTPGDRKNTEAFF.

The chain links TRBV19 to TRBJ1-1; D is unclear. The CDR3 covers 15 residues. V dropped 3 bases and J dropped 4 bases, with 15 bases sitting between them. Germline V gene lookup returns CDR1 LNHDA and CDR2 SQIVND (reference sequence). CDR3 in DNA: TGTGCCAGTAGTATGCCTTTGGGGTTGGGCACTGAAGCTTTCTTT. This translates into CASSMPLGLGTEAFF. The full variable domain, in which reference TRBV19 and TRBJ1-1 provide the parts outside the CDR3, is DGGITQSPKYLFRKEGQNVTLSCEQNLNHDAMYWYRQDPGQGLRLIYYSQIVNDFQKGDIAEGYSVSREKKESFPLTVTSAQKNPTAFYLCASSMPLGLGTEAFFGQGTRLTVV.

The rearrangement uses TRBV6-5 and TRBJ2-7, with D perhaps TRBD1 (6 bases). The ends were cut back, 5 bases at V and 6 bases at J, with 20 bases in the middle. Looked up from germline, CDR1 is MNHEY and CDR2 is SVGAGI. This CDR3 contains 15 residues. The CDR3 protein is CASSQVNKGDAEQYF. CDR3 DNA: TGTGCCAGCAGTCAGGTTAACAAGGGGGACGCCGAGCAGTACTTC.